A single T cell receptor (beta chain) is shown here with its context. The antigen it binds to is not known. Relative to the germline gene, one junction end is altered; a read error may explain this. This specimen belongs to a study of T-cell reconstitution after alpha-beta-depleted transplantation in children (dated by TCRdb to about 2016). In terms of the full investigation: T-cell immune reconstitution after TCRalphabeta/CD19-depleted allogeneic hematopoietic cell transplantation in children was quantitatively tracked in the study by means of TCR repertoire profiling.

Libraries were made using PCR. This sample was sequenced with an Illumina HiSeq 2500. TCR libraries were prepared with molecular barcoding, using unique molecular identifiers to normalize TCRbeta repertoire quantification. TCRdb's own reprocessing of the public reads used fastp at Q25 and MiXCR and kept productive beta chains. All rows with the same CDR3 protein become a single entry with the most common DNA and genes. The sample includes a few hundred thousand distinct CDR3 sequences, with roughly 18% observed a single time. The ten largest clones add up to 3% to 4% of the sample. CDR3 length: 14 amino acids, cysteine to phenylalanine. Of all the DNA, just the CDR3 is kept, 42 bases in frame from base 1. From a lookup of the germline V gene, CDR1 and CDR2 are SGHRS and YFSETQ.

The material sequenced was PBMCs from the stem cell graft donor, taken from the stem cell graft. The receptor chain draws on TRBV5-1 and TRBJ2-1; 15 bases in between match TRBD2. The source of this sequence is a human donor who donated a stem cell graft to a child with acute lymphoblastic leukemia. The CDR3 protein: CASNTGTSGRFVIF. The DNA is TGCGCCAGCAACACCGGGACTAGCGGGAGGTTCGTGATTTTC.